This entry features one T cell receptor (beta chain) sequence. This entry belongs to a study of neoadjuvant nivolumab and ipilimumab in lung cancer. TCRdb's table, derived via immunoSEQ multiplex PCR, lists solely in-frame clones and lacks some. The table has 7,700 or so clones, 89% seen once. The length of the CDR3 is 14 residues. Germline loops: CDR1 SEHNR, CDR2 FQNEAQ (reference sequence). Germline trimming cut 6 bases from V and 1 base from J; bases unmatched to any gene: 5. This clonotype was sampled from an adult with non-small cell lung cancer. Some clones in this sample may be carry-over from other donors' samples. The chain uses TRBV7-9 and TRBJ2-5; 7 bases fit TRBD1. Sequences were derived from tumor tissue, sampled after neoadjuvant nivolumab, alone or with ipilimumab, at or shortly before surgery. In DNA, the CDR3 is TGTGCCAGCAGTTTCAGACAGGGCCAAGAGACCCAGTACTTC. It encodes CASSFRQGQETQYF.